This T cell receptor (beta chain) was profiled in a study of T-cell reconstitution after alpha-beta-depleted transplantation in children. This clonotype was seen a handful of times. The ends were cut back, 6 bases at V and 6 bases at J, with 18 bases in the middle. The length of the CDR3 is 14 residues. Using unique molecular identifiers, the investigators prepared the TCRbeta library. Each CDR3 protein gets one entry after TCRdb re-called the PCR reads with MiXCR. The sample lists around 600,000 distinct CDR3 sequences, roughly 10% seen once, with less than 5% in the top ten. This material consisted of PBMCs from the stem cell graft donor, taken from the stem cell graft. The source is a human donor who donated a stem cell graft to a child with acute myeloid leukemia. The chain has TRBV12-3 or TRBV12-4 and TRBJ2-7; D is possibly TRBD2 (5 bases). The CDR3 reads CASSRAAAAGEQYF. CDR3 coding DNA: TGTGCCAGCAGCCGGGCCGCGGCCGCGGGCGAGCAGTACTTC.